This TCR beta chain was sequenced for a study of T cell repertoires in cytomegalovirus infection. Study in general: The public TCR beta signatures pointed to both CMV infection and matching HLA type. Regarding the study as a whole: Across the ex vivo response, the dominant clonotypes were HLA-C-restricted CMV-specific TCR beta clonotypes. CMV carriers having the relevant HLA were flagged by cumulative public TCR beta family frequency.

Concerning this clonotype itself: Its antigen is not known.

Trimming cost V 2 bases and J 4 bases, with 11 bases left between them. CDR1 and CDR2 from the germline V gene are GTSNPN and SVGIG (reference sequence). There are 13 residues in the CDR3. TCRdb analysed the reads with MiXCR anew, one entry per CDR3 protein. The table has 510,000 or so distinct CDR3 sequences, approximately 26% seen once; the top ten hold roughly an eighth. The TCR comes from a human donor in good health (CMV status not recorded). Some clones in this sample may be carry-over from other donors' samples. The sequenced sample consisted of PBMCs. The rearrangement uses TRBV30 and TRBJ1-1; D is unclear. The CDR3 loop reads CAWSFRAGTEAFF. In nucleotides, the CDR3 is TGTGCCTGGAGTTTTCGGGCAGGCACTGAAGCTTTCTTT.